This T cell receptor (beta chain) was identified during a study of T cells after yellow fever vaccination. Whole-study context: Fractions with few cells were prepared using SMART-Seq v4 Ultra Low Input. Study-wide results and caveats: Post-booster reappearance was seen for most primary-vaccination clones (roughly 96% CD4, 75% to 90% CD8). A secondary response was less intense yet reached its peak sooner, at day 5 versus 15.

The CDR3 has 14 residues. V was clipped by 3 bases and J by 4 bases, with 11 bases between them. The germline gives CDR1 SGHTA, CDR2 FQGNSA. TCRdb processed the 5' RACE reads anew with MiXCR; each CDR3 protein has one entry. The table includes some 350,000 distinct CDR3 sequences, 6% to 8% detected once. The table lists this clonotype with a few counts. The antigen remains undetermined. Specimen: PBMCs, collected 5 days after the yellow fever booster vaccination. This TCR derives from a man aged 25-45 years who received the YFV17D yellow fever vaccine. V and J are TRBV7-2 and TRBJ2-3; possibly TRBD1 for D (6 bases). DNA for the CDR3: TGTGCCAGCAGCTTTATGGGGGCCTCAGATACGCAGTATTTT. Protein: CASSFMGASDTQYF.